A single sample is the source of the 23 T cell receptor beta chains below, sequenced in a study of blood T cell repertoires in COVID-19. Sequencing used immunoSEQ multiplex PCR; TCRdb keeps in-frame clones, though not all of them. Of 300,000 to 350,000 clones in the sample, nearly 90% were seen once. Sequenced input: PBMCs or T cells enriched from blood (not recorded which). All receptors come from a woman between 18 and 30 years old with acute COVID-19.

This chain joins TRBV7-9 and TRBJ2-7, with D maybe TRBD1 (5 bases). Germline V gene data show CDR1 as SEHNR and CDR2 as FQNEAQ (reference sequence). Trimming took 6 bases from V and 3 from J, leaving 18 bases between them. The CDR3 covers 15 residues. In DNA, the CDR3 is TGTGCCAGCAGGCCCTCAACAGGATTCAACTACGAGCAGTACTTC. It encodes CASRPSTGFNYEQYF.

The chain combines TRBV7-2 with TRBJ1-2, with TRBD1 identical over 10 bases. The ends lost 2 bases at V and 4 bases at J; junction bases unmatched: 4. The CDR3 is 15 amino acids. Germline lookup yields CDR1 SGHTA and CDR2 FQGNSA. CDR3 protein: CASSLRQGASYGYTF. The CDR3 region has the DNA TGTGCCAGCAGCTTAAGACAGGGGGCGTCCTATGGCTACACCTTC. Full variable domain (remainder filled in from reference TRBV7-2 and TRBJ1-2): GAGVSQSPSNKVTEKGKDVELRCDPISGHTALYWYRQSLGQGLEFLIYFQGNSAPDKSGLPSDRFSAERTGGSVSTLTIQRTQQEDSAVYLCASSLRQGASYGYTFGSGTRLTVV.

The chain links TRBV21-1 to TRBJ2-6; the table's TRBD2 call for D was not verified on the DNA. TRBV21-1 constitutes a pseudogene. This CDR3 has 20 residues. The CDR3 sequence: CASSEAPGLAGGSGANVLTF. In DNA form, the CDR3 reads TGTGCCAGCAGCGAAGCCCCGGGACTAGCGGGAGGTAGTGGGGCCAACGTCCTGACTTTC.

The CDR3 nucleotides read TGTGCCTGGAACGTAGACAGGCGCACTGAAGCTTTCTTT. Its translation: CAWNVDRRTEAFF. The rearrangement joins TRBV30 to TRBJ1-1; weak D call: TRBD1 (6 bases). The V end lost 4 bases, the J end lost 4 bases, and 13 bases lay between the germline ends. Germline V CDR1 and CDR2: GTSNPN, SVGIG (reference sequence). This CDR3 has 13 residues.

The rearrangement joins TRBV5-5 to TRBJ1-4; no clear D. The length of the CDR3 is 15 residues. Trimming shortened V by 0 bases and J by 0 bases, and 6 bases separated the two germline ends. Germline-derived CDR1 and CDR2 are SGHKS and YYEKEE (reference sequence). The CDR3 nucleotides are TGTGCCAGCAGCTTGGCAACAGCAACTAATGAAAAACTGTTTTTT. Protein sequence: CASSLATATNEKLFF. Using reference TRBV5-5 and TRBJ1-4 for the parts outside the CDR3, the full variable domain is DAGVTQSPTHLIKTRGQQVTLRCSPISGHKSVSWYQQVLGQGPQFIFQYYEKEERGRGNFPDRFSARQFPNYSSELNVNALLLGDSALYLCASSLATATNEKLFFGSGTQLSVL.

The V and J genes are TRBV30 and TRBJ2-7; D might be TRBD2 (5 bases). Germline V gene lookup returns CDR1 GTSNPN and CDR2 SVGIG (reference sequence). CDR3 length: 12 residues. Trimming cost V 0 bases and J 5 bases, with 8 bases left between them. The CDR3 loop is CAWSVSGNEQYF. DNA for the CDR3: TGTGCCTGGAGTGTTTCGGGGAACGAGCAGTACTTC.

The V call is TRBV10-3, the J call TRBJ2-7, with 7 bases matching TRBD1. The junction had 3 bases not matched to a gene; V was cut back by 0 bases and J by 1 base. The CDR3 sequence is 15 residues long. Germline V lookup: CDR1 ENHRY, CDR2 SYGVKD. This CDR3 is CAISESTGASYEQYF. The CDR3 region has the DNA TGTGCCATCAGTGAGTCCACAGGGGCATCCTACGAGCAGTACTTC.

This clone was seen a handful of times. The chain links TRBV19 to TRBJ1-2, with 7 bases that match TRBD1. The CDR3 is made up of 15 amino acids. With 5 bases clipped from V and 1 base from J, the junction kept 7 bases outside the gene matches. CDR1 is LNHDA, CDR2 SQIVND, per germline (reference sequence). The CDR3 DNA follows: TGTGCCAGTAGTGGGACAGACACTCTTAACTATGGCTACACCTTC. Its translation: CASSGTDTLNYGYTF.

CDR3: CASSLSGTGVHEQYF. CDR3 DNA: TGTGCCAGCAGCTTATCCGGGACAGGAGTGCACGAGCAGTACTTC. The chain couples TRBV7-2 to TRBJ2-7; 8 nucleotides line up with TRBD1. Germline-derived CDR1 and CDR2 are SGHTA and FQGNSA. The CDR3 is 15 residues long. V was pared by 2 bases and J by 5 bases, with 8 bases of the junction left unmatched.

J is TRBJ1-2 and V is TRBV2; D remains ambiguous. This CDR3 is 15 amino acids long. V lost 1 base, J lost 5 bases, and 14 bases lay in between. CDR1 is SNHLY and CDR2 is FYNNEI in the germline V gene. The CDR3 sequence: CASSEGYGLTYGYTF. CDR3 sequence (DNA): TGTGCCAGCAGTGAAGGTTACGGTTTGACATATGGCTACACCTTC.

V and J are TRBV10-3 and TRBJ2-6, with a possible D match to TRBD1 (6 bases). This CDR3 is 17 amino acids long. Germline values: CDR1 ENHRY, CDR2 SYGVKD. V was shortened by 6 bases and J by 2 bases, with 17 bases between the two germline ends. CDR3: CAISPGDRGTGANVLTF. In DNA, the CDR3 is TGTGCCATCAGCCCAGGGGATCGAGGTACTGGGGCCAACGTCCTGACTTTC.

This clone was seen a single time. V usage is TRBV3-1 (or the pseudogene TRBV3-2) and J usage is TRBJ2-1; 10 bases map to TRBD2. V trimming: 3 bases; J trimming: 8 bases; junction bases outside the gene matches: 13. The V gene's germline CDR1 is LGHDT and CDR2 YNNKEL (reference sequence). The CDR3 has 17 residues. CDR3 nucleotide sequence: TGTGCCAGCAGCCATACTCAGCGGCTAGCGGGAGTCGATGAGCAGTTCTTC. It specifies CASSHTQRLAGVDEQFF.

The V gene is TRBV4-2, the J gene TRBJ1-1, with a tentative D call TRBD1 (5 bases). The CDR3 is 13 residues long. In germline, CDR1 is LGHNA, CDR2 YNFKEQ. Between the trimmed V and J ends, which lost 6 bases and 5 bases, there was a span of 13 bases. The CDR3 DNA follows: TGTGCCAGCAGTGGGGGGGGGACTACTGAAGCTTTCTTT. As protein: CASSGGGTTEAFF.

The CDR3 sequence: CASNTPGRNEQFF. The CDR3 coding sequence is TGTGCCAGCAACACCCCCGGGAGGAATGAGCAGTTCTTC. The V call is TRBV9, the J call TRBJ2-1, with 7 bases fitting TRBD2. V lost 6 bases and J lost 7; bases outside the gene matches: 7. The CDR3 is 13 residues long. Germline V gene data show CDR1 as SGDLS and CDR2 as YYNGEE.

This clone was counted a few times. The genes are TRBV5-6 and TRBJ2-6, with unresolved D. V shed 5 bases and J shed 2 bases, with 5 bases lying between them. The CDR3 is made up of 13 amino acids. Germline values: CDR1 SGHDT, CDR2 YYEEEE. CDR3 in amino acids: CASRFTGANVLTF. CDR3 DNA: TGTGCCAGCAGGTTTACTGGGGCCAACGTCCTGACTTTC. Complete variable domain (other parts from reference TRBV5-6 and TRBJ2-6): DAGVTQSPTHLIKTRGQQVTLRCSPKSGHDTVSWYQQALGQGPQFIFQYYEEEERQRGNFPDRFSGHQFPNYSSELNVNALLLGDSALYLCASRFTGANVLTFGAGSRLTVL.

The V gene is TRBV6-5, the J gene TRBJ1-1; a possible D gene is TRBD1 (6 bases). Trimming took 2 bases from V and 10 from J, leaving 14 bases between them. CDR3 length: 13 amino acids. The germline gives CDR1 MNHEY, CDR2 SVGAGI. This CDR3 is CASSYHPDRLAFF. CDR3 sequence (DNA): TGTGCCAGCAGTTACCATCCTGACAGGTTAGCTTTCTTT.

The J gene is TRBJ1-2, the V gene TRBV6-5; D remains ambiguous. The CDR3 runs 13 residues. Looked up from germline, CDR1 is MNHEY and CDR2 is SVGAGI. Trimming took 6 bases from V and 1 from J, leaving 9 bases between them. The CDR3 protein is CASSRINNYGYTF. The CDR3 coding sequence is TGTGCCAGCAGCAGGATCAATAACTATGGCTACACCTTC.

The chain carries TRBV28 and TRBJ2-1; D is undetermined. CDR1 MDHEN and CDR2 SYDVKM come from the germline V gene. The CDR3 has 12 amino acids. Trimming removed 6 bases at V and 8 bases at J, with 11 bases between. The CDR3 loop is CASRSVGDEQFF. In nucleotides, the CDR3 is TGTGCCAGCAGATCCGTGGGCGATGAGCAGTTCTTC.

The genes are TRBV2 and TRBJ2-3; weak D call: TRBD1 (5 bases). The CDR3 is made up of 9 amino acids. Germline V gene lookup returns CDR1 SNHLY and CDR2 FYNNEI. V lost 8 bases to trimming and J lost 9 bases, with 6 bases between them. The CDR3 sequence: CASDRTQYF. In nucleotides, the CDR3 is TGTGCCAGCGACAGAACGCAGTATTTT.

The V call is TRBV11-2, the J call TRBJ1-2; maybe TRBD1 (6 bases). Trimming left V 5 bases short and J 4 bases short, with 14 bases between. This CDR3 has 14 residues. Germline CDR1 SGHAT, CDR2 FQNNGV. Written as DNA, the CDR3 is TGTGCCAGCAGCCCACCTACAGGGCCCTATGGCTACACCTTC. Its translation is CASSPPTGPYGYTF.

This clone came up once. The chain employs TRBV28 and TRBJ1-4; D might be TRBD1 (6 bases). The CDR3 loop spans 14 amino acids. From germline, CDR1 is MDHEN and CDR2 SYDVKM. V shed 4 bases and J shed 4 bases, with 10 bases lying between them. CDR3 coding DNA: TGTGCCAGCAGTTCGACAGGATATAATGAAAAACTGTTTTTT. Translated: CASSSTGYNEKLFF. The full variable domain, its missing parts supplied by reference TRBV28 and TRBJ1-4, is DVKVTQSSRYLVKRTGEKVFLECVQDMDHENMFWYRQDPGLGLRLIYFSYDVKMKEKGDIPEGYSVSREKKERFSLILESASTNQTSMYLCASSSTGYNEKLFFGSGTQLSVL.

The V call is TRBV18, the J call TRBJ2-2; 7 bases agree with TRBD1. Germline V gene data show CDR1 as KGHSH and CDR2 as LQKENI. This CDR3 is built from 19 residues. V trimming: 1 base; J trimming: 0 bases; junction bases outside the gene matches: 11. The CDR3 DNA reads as TGTGCCAGCTCACCACTAGTGGTGGCCGGGACAGCGAACACCGGGGAGCTGTTTTTT. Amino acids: CASSPLVVAGTANTGELFF. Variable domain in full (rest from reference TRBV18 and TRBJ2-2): NAGVMQNPRHLVRRRGQEARLRCSPMKGHSHVYWYRQLPEEGLKFMVYLQKENIIDESGMPKERFSAEFPKEGPSILRIQQVVRGDSAAYFCASSPLVVAGTANTGELFFGEGSRLTVL.

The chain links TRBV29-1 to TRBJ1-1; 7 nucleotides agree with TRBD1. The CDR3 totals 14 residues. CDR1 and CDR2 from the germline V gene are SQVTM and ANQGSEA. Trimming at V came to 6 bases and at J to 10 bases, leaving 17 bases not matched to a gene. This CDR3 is CSVLPTGLSLRAFF. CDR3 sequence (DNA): TGCAGCGTATTGCCGACAGGGTTAAGCTTGAGAGCTTTCTTT.